Below, one T cell receptor beta chain is given with its context. CDR1 MDHEN and CDR2 SYDVKM come from the germline V gene. V lost 5 bases to trimming and J lost 4 bases, with 14 bases between them. CDR3 length equals 14 residues. This entry comes from a study of shared clonotypes between healthy human individuals. Using immunoSEQ multiplex PCR, the repertoire was profiled, and TCRdb retains in-frame clones only, with some absent. The sample holds 980,000 or so clones, about three quarters seen once. The V gene is TRBV28, the J gene TRBJ1-2; D is unresolved. The TCR comes from a man younger than 35 in good health. The specimen sequenced was memory CD4+ T cells sorted from blood. Subset reported: CD45RA-negative fraction. The CDR3: CASSTRGYGYGYTF. CDR3 sequence (DNA): TGTGCCAGCAGTACCCGGGGTTACGGCTATGGCTACACCTTC.